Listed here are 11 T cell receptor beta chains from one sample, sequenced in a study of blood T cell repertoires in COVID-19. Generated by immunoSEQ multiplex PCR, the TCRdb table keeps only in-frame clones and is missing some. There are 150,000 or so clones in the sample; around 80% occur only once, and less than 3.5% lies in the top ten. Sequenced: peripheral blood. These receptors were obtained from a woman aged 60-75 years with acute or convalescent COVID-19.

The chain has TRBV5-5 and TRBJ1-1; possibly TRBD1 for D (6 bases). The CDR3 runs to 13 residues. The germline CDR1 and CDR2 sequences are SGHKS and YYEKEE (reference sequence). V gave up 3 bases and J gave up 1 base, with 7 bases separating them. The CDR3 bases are TGTGCCAGCAGCTGGGGGCGGAACACTGAAGCTTTCTTT. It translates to CASSWGRNTEAFF.

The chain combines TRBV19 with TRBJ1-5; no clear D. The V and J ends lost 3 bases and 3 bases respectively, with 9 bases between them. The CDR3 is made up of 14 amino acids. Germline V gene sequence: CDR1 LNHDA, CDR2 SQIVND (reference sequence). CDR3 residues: CASSIQEINQPQHF. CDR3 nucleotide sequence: TGTGCCAGTAGTATCCAGGAAATCAATCAGCCCCAGCATTTT. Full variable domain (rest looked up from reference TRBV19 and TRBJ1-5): DGGITQSPKYLFRKEGQNVTLSCEQNLNHDAMYWYRQDPGQGLRLIYYSQIVNDFQKGDIAEGYSVSREKKESFPLTVTSAQKNPTAFYLCASSIQEINQPQHFGDGTRLSIL.

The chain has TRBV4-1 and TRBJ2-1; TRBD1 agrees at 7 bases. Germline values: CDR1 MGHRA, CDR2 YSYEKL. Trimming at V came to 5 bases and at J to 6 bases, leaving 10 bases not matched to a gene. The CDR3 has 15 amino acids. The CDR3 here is CASSVRQGFFNEQFF. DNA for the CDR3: TGCGCCAGCAGCGTTAGACAGGGCTTTTTCAATGAGCAGTTCTTC.

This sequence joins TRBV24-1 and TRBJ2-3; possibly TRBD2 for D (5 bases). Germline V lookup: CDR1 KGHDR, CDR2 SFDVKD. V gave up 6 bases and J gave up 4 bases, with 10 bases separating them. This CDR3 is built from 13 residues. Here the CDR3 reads CATSKGLSDTQYF. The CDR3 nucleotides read TGTGCCACCAGTAAAGGACTGTCAGATACGCAGTATTTT.

The CDR3, as DNA: TGCGCCAGCAGCCAAGTGAGGAACACCGGGGAGCTGTTTTTT. Amino acid sequence: CASSQVRNTGELFF. The rearrangement joins TRBV4-3 to TRBJ2-2; D remains unclear. V was clipped by 1 base and J by 1 base, with 4 bases between them. Germline loops: CDR1 LGHNA, CDR2 YSLEER. The CDR3 consists of 14 residues.

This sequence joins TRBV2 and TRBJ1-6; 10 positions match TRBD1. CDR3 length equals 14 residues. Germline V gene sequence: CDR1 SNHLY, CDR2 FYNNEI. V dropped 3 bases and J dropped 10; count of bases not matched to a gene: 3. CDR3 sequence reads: CASSEDRGRSPLHF. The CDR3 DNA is TGTGCCAGCAGTGAGGACAGGGGGAGGTCACCCCTCCACTTT.

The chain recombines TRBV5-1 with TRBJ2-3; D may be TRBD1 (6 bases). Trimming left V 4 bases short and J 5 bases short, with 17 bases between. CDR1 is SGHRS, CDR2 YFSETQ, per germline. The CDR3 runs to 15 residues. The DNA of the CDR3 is TGCGCCAGCAGCCCGGGTGGGGGCCGGAGAGATACGCAGTATTTT. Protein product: CASSPGGGRRDTQYF.

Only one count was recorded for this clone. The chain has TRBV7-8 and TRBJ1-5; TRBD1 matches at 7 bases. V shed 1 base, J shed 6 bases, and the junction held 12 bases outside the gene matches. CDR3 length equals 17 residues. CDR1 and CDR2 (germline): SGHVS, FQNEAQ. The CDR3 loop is CASSLGGQGVISQPQHF. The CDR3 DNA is TGTGCCAGCAGCTTAGGGGGGCAGGGGGTTATCTCTCAGCCCCAGCATTTT.

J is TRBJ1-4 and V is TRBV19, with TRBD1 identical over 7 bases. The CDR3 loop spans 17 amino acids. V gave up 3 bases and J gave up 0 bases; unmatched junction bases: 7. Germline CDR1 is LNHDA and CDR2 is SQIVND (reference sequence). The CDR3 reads CASSIVPGQSTNEKLFF. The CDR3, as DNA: TGTGCCAGTAGTATTGTCCCGGGACAGTCAACTAATGAAAAACTGTTTTTT.

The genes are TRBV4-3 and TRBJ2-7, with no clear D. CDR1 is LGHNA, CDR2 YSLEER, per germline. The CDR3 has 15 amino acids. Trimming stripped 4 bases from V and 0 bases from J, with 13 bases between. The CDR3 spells CASSPTGSSSYEQYF. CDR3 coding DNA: TGCGCCAGCAGCCCCACCGGGTCCAGCTCCTACGAGCAGTACTTC.

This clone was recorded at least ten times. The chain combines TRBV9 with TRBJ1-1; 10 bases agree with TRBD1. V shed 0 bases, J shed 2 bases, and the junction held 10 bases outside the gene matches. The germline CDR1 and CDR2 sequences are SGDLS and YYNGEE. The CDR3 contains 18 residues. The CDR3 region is CASSVGAGQGLANTEAFF. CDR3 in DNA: TGTGCCAGCAGCGTAGGGGCGGGACAGGGGCTTGCAAACACTGAAGCTTTCTTT.